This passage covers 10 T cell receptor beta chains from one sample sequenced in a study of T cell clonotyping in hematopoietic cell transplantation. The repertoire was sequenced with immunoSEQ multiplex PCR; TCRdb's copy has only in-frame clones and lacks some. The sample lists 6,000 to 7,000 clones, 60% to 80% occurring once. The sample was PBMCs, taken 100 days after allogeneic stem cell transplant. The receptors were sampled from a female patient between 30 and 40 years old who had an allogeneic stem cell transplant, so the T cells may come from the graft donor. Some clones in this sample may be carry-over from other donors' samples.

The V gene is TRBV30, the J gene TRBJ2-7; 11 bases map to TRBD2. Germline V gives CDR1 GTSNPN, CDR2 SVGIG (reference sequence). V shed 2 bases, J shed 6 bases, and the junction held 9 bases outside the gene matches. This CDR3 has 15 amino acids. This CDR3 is CAWSLTSGIPREQYF. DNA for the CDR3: TGTGCCTGGAGTTTGACTAGCGGGATTCCGCGCGAGCAGTACTTC. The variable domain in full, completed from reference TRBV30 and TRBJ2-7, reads SQTIHQWPATLVQPVGSPLSLECTVEGTSNPNLYWYRQAAGRGLQLLFYSVGIGQISSEVPQNLSASRPQDRQFILSSKKLLLSDSGFYLCAWSLTSGIPREQYFGPGTRLTVT.

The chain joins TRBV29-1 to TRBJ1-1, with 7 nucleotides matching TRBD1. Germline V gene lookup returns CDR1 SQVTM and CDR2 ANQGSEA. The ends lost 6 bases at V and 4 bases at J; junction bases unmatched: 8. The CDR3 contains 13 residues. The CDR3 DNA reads TGCAGCGTCCTGGGACAGCAGGGCACTGAAGCTTTCTTT. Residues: CSVLGQQGTEAFF. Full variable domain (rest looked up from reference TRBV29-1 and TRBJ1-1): SAVISQKPSRDICQRGTSLTIQCQVDSQVTMMFWYRQQPGQSLTLIATANQGSEATYESGFVIDKFPISRPNLTFSTLTVSNMSPEDSSIYLCSVLGQQGTEAFFGQGTRLTVV.

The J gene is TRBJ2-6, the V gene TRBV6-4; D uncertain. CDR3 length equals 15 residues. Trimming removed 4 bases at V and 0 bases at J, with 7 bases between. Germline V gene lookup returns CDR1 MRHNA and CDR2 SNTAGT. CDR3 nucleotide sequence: TGTGCCAGCAGTGCAGGTTCCTCTGGGGCCAACGTCCTGACTTTC. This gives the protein CASSAGSSGANVLTF.

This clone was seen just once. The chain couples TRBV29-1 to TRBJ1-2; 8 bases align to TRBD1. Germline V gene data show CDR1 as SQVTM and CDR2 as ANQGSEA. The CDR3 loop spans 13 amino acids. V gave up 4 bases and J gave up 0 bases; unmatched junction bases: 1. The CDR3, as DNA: TGCAGCGTTGGACAGGGGCCTAACTATGGCTACACCTTC. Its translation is CSVGQGPNYGYTF.

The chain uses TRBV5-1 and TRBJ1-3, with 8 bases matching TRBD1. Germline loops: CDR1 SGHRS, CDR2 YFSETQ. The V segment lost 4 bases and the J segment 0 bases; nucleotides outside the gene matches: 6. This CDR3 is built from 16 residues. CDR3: CASSRQGFSSGNTIYF. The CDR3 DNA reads TGCGCCAGCAGCCGACAGGGGTTTTCCTCTGGAAACACCATATATTTT.

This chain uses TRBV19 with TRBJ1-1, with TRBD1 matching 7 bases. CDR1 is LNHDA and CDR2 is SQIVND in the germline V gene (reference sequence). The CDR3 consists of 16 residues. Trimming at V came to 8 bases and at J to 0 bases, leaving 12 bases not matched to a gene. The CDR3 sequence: CASARELTGLNTEAFF. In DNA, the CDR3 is TGTGCCAGTGCCCGGGAGCTGACAGGGTTGAACACTGAAGCTTTCTTT.

In nucleotides, the CDR3 is TGTGCCAGCAGTGAGGGAGAGCAGTTCTTC. Translation gives CASSEGEQFF. The gene calls are TRBV6-5 and TRBJ2-1, with D perhaps TRBD2 (5 bases). The CDR3 loop spans 10 amino acids. Trimming cost V 5 bases and J 10 bases, with 6 bases left between them. Per the germline V gene, CDR1 is MNHEY and CDR2 is SVGAGI.

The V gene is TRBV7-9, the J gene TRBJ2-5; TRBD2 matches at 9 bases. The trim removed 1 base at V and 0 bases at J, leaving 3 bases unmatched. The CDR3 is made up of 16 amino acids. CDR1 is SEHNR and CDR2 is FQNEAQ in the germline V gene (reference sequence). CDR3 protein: CASSLVASGDQETQYF. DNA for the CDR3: TGTGCCAGCAGCTTAGTGGCTAGCGGGGACCAAGAGACCCAGTACTTC.

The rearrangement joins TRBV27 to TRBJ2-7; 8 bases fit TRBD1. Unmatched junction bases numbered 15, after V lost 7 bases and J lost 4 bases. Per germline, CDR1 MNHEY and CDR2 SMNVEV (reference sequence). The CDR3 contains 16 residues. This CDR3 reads CASTYRKGQGLYEQYF. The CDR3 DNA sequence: TGTGCCAGCACCTATAGGAAAGGACAGGGCTTGTACGAGCAGTACTTC.

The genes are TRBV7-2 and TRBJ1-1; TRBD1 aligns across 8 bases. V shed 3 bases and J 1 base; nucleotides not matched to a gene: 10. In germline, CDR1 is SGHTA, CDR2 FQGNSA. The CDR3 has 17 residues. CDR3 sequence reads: CASSFAQGARGNTEAFF. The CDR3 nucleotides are TGTGCCAGCAGCTTCGCTCAGGGGGCGCGGGGGAACACTGAAGCTTTCTTT.